The source of this T cell receptor (beta chain) is a study of human T cells and chemical hapten exposure. Across the study: DPC at 2% was the sensitizing agent, placed on 2 cm by 2 cm of upper inner arm skin. Whole-study results and caveats: Following DPC sensitization, TCRs present above 1 in 1000 frequency showed no change. Patch test score tracked positively with PT1 expanded TCR counts.

Stated time point: pre-sensitization, week 0. Treatment indicated: therapeutic diphenylcyclopropenone sensitization with weekly scalp DPC. V was trimmed by 3 bases and J by 1 base, leaving 9 bases between them. Germline values: CDR1 GTSNPN, CDR2 SVGIG (reference sequence). This CDR3 has 13 residues. TCRdb analysed the RACE reads with MiXCR anew, one entry per CDR3 protein. The table records about 260,000 distinct CDR3 sequences, about 8.1% of them present only once. This clonotype was observed at least ten times. Antigen specificity is unknown. This receptor was identified in a middle-aged woman with alopecia areata. Some clones in this sample may be carry-over from other donors' samples. Material: whole blood, obtained in connection with sensitization to the hapten diphenylcyclopropenone (DPC). The V and J genes are TRBV30 and TRBJ2-5; D might be TRBD1 (5 bases). CDR3 residues: CAWSAGPQETQYF. The DNA of the CDR3 is TGTGCCTGGAGCGCAGGGCCCCAAGAGACCCAGTACTTC.